This entry concerns a single T cell receptor beta chain. This entry is derived from a study of T cell responses to AZD1222 COVID-19 vaccine. The CDR3 runs to 14 residues. Trimming removed 3 bases from V and 0 bases from J; junction bases left unmatched: 0. Germline lookup yields CDR1 GTSNPN and CDR2 SVGIG (reference sequence). The assay was immunoSEQ multiplex PCR, and TCRdb's table has in-frame clones only and misses some. The data hold around 110,000 clones, with around 90% observed a single time. The starting material was peripheral blood, obtained on day 0 of AZD1222 vaccination. The rearrangement links TRBV30 to TRBJ2-3; 10 bases are shared with TRBD2. The clonotype originates from an adult in good health. For the CDR3, the DNA is TGTGCCTGGAGGACTAGCGGGAGCACAGATACGCAGTATTTT. Amino acid sequence: CAWRTSGSTDTQYF.